This T cell receptor (beta chain) comes out of a study of Ad26.COV2.S vaccination and SARS-CoV-2 variants. Regarding the study as a whole: Possibly, TCR breadth and depth analyses underestimated total T cell responses. Vaccinees showed greater spike-specific TCR breadth than placebo recipients.

The assay was immunoSEQ multiplex PCR, and TCRdb's table has in-frame clones only and misses some. Of about 350,000 clones in the sample, around 90% are singletons; the top ten hold 3.5% to 4.5%. In the case of this clone: Its antigen is unknown. At one end, the junction sequence differs from germline, possibly due to a read error.

This CDR3 comprises 13 residues. Germline CDR1 is SSHAT and CDR2 is FNYEAQ (reference sequence). The receptor was derived from a human donor who had recovered from COVID-19. The sample here was peripheral blood, taken after recovery from COVID-19. The chain has TRBV7-7 and TRBJ2-7; D unresolved. The chain's CDR3 is CASSLKLRRPEYF. The CDR3 DNA reads TGTGCTAGCAGCTTAAAGCTCAGGCGCCCGGAGTACTTC.